The 2 T cell receptor beta chains given below trace back to one sample, sequenced in a study of T cell responses to AZD1222 COVID-19 vaccine. Sequenced by immunoSEQ multiplex PCR; TCRdb stores in-frame clones only, minus some. The sample has 100,000 to 150,000 clones, roughly 91% seen once. This specimen was peripheral blood, taken on day 0 of MenACWY control vaccination. Receptors were obtained from an adult in good health.

V is TRBV28 and J is TRBJ1-5; TRBD1 agrees at 12 bases. This CDR3 is 16 amino acids long. Germline V gene data show CDR1 as MDHEN and CDR2 as SYDVKM. Germline trimming cut 5 bases from V and 5 bases from J; bases unmatched to any gene: 7. DNA for the CDR3: TGTGCCAGCAGTCCGGGACAGGGGGCGTTCTATCAGCCCCAGCATTTT. This codes for CASSPGQGAFYQPQHF.

This clone was seen just once. The J gene is TRBJ1-6, the V gene TRBV4-1; 7 nucleotides align to TRBD1. CDR1 and CDR2 from the germline V gene are MGHRA and YSYEKL. Losses at the gene ends were 1 base for V and 7 bases for J; bases not matched to a gene: 7. This CDR3 is built from 16 residues. The DNA of the CDR3 is TGCGCCAGCAGCCAAGGTCGTAACAGGGGCAATTCACCCCTCCACTTT. It encodes CASSQGRNRGNSPLHF.